The 15 T cell receptor beta chains presented below share a single source sample, sequenced in a study of molecular identifiers for immune sequencing clone quantification (dated 2018 in TCRdb). The library was obtained by PCR. Sequencer: Illumina HiSeq 4000. The public reads were reanalyzed by TCRdb: fastp trimming at Q25, MiXCR alignment, in-frame beta chains only. Every distinct CDR3 protein forms one entry, paired with its most common genes and DNA. Within this sample are some 59,000 distinct CDR3 sequences, with under 30% of them counted one time only. Together, the top ten hold 1.5% to 2% of the sample. What was sequenced was naive CD8+ T cells from blood, with Jurkat cell RNA spiked in. The cell subset or site label here, explained by the study, means: FACS-sorted CD8+CD4-CCR7+CD45RA+ naive T cells. These TCRs come from a human donor in good health. Some libraries in this study had Jurkat cell RNA spiked in.

This clonotype showed up many times. V gene TRBV6-2 or TRBV6-3 combines with J gene TRBJ1-5, with D uncertain. The CDR3 spans 15 residues. CDR1 and CDR2 from the germline V gene are MNHEY and SVGEGT. V was trimmed by 7 bases and J by 1 base, leaving 14 bases between them. CDR3 DNA sequence: TGTGCCAGCACCCCGCGAGGGTACAGCAATCAGCCCCAGCATTTT. As protein: CASTPRGYSNQPQHF.

This clonotype was seen many times. The J gene is TRBJ1-3, the V gene TRBV4-3, with D unclear. Trimming removed 2 bases from V and 3 bases from J, with 17 bases in between. Per germline, CDR1 LGHNA and CDR2 YSLEER. The CDR3 is 17 amino acids. The CDR3 reads CASSQFMRTGGGNTIYF. The CDR3 DNA reads as TGCGCCAGCAGCCAATTTATGCGGACCGGAGGTGGAAACACCATATATTTT.

This clonotype turned up a few times. The V gene is TRBV9, the J gene TRBJ2-1, with D tentatively TRBD2 (5 bases). The V and J ends lost 0 bases and 4 bases respectively, with 11 bases between them. The CDR3 extends over 15 amino acids. Germline V gives CDR1 SGDLS, CDR2 YYNGEE. The CDR3 DNA sequence: TGTGCCAGCAGCGTAGGCGGCGGGCCTTACAATGAGCAGTTCTTC. Translation: CASSVGGGPYNEQFF.

This clonotype was seen many times. The V call is TRBV13, the J call TRBJ2-3; 12 bases are shared with TRBD2. CDR3 size: 15 residues. Germline V CDR1 and CDR2: PRHDT, FYEKMQ (reference sequence). The J segment lost 6 bases and the V segment lost 5 bases, leaving 6 bases of the junction unmatched. This chain's CDR3 is CASSLRLAGVDTQYF. Written as DNA, the CDR3 is TGTGCCAGCAGCCTCCGACTAGCGGGAGTTGATACGCAGTATTTT.

The table lists this clonotype with many counts. This chain uses TRBV10-3 with TRBJ2-3, with D maybe TRBD1 (5 bases). From germline, CDR1 is ENHRY and CDR2 SYGVKD. The CDR3 is made up of 15 amino acids. With 3 bases removed from V and 3 bases from J, the gap between germline ends came to 13 bases. CDR3 sequence: CAISDRVVGTDTQYF. The CDR3 region has the DNA TGTGCCATCAGTGACAGGGTGGTGGGTACAGATACGCAGTATTTT.

This clonotype appeared a few times. The chain carries TRBV12-3 or TRBV12-4 and TRBJ2-7, with unresolved D. V lost 5 bases and J 7 bases, leaving 9 bases between the germline ends. The CDR3 is 11 residues long. In DNA, the CDR3 is TGTGCCAGCAGTCCCGCTGTAGAGCAGTACTTC. Residues: CASSPAVEQYF.

In the case of this clonotype: A much larger clone is a single base away; this may be a read error. The gene calls are TRBV27 and TRBJ2-1; either TRBD1 or TRBD2 may fit D (6 bases each). The CDR3 covers 15 residues. Germline loops: CDR1 MNHEY, CDR2 SMNVEV (reference sequence). CDR3 protein: CASSLGSRGHNEQSF. CDR3 coding DNA: TGTGCCAGCAGTTTAGGATCGCGGGGACACAATGAGCAGTCCTTC.

As concerns this clonotype: Possible read error: a much larger clone is one base away. The chain has TRBV20-1 and TRBJ2-2; D may be TRBD2 (5 bases). Germline V gene sequence: CDR1 DFQATT, CDR2 SNEGSKA (reference sequence). The CDR3 is 15 amino acids. CDR3 DNA: TGCAGTGCTATAGGTCTAGCCGAGAACACCGTGGAGCTGTTTTTT. The encoded protein is CSAIGLAENTVELFF.

Details on this clonotype: No conserved phenylalanine or tryptophan ends this CDR3, so it is likely a read error. The limits of the CDR3 on the DNA are not certain, so only TCRdb's listed CDR3 is given. The rearrangement joins TRBV9 to TRBJ2-2; the D segment call TRBD2 is taken from the table without a DNA check. From its first to its last residue, the CDR3 has 14 amino acids. The germline CDR1 and CDR2 sequences are SGDLS and YYNGEE. CDR3 residues: CASRGASGVGELLV.

This clonotype was seen ten or more times. The chain links TRBV30 to TRBJ2-3; 7 bases are a match to TRBD1. Germline loops: CDR1 GTSNPN, CDR2 SVGIG (reference sequence). V was pared by 5 bases and J by 4 bases, with 6 bases of the junction left unmatched. The CDR3 contains 13 residues. In DNA, the CDR3 is TGTGCCTGGTGGGACAGTACCCCAGATACGCAGTATTTT. Translation gives CAWWDSTPDTQYF.

There are many counts of this clonotype. The gene calls are TRBV20-1 and TRBJ2-1, with TRBD2 matching over 7 bases. Germline V gene data show CDR1 as DFQATT and CDR2 as SNEGSKA (reference sequence). Trimming cost V 3 bases and J 6 bases; bases outside gene matches: 11. This CDR3 has 15 residues. CDR3 in DNA: TGCAGTGCTAGGGGCCCGGGACTATCTCTCAATGAGCAGTTCTTC. This codes for CSARGPGLSLNEQFF.

The genes are TRBV20-1 and TRBJ2-3, with D perhaps matching TRBD1 (5 bases). CDR3 length equals 15 residues. In germline, CDR1 is DFQATT, CDR2 SNEGSKA (reference sequence). CDR3 residues: CSPDKGSGFTDTQYF. CDR3 DNA: TGCAGCCCCGACAAGGGGTCAGGGTTCACAGATACGCAGTATTTT.

This clonotype was seen repeatedly, ten times or more. The chain links TRBV4-3 to TRBJ2-3, with a possible D match to TRBD2 (7 bases). The CDR3 contains 16 residues. Germline CDR1 reads LGHNA; CDR2 reads YSLEER. V lost 0 bases and J lost 9, with 19 bases in between. The CDR3 here is CASSQEARGGASTQYF. CDR3 sequence (DNA): TGCGCCAGCAGCCAAGAGGCTAGAGGGGGGGCCTCGACGCAGTATTTT.

This clonotype has a count of ten or more. The DNA of the CDR3 is TGTGCCAGCAGCGGGACAGGGGGCACTGAAGCTTTCTTT. Protein: CASSGTGGTEAFF. The gene calls are TRBV7-2 and TRBJ1-1; 11 bases match TRBD1. Per the germline V gene, CDR1 is SGHTA and CDR2 is FQGNSA. V lost 5 bases, J lost 4 bases, and 0 bases stayed unmatched. The CDR3 consists of 13 residues.

There are many counts of this clonotype. This rearrangement joins TRBV4-1 to TRBJ1-3; D is ambiguous. Germline assignment: CDR1 MGHRA and CDR2 YSYEKL. Trimming removed 4 bases at V and 3 bases at J, with 1 base between. This CDR3 is 11 amino acids long. CDR3 protein: CASSRGNTIYF. CDR3 in DNA: TGCGCCAGCAGCCGTGGAAACACCATATATTTT.